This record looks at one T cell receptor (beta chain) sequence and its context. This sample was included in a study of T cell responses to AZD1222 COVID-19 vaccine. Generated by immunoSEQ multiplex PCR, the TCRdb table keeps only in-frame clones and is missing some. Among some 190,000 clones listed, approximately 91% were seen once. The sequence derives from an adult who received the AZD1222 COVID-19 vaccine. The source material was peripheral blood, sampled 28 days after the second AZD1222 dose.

The CDR3 bases are TGTGCCAGCAGCCCGTTGATCAGGGGCGAGCAGTACTTC. This translates into CASSPLIRGEQYF. J is TRBJ2-7 and V is TRBV2, with a tentative D call TRBD1 (6 bases). This CDR3 comprises 13 residues. The germline CDR1 and CDR2 sequences are SNHLY and FYNNEI. The V and J ends lost 6 bases and 6 bases respectively, with 15 bases between them. The variable domain in full, with the rest retrieved from reference TRBV2 and TRBJ2-7, is EPEVTQTPSHQVTQMGQEVILRCVPISNHLYFYWYRQILGQKVEFLVSFYNNEISEKSEIFDDQFSVERPDGSNFTLKIRSTKLEDSAMYFCASSPLIRGEQYFGPGTRLTVT.